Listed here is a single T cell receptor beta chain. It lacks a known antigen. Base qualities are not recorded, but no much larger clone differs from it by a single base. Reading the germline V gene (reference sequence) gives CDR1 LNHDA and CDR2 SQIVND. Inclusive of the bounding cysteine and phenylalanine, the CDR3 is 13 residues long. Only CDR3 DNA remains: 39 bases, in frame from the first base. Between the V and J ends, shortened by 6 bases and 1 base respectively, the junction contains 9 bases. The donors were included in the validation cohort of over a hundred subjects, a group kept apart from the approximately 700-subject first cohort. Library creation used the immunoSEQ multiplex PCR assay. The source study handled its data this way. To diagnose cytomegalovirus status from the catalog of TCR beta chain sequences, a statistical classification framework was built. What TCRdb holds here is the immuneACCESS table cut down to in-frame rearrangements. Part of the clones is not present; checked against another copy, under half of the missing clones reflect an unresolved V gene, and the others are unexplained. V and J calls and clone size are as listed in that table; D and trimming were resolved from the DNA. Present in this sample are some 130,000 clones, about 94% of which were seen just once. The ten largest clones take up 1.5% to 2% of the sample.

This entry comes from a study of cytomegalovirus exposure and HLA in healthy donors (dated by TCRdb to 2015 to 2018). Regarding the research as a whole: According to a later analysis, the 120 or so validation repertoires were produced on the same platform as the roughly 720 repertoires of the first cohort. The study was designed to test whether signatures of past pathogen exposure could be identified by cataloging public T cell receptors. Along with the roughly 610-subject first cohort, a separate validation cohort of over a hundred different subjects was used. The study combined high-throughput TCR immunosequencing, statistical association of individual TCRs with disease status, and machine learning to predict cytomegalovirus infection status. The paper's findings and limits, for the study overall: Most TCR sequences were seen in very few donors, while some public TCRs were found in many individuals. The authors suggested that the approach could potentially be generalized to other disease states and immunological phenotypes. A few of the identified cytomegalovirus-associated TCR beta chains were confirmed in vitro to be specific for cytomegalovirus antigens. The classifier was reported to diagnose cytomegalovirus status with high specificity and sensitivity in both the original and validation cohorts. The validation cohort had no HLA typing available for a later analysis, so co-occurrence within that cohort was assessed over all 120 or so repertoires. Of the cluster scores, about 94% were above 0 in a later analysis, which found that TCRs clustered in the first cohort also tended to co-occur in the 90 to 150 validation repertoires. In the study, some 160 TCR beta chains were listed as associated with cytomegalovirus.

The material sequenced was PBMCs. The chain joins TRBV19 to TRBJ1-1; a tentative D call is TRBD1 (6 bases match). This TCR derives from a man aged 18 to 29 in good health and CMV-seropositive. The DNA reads TGTGCCAGTAGGTGGACAGCGAACACTGAAGCTTTCTTT. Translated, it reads CASRWTANTEAFF.